The 16 T cell receptor beta chains in this list originate from one sample, sequenced in a study of T-cell memory formation after mild COVID-19 (dated by TCRdb to the early 2020s). Receptor libraries were prepared by 5' RACE. Reads for this sample came from an Illumina NovaSeq 6000. The public reads were reprocessed in TCRdb via fastp at Q25 and MiXCR, keeping in-frame beta chains. Records with the same CDR3 protein are collapsed into one entry carrying the most frequent genes and DNA. This sample holds a few hundred thousand distinct CDR3 sequences; under 25% were observed only once. 12% of the sample is in the top ten clones. Source material: PBMCs or a T cell subset sorted from them (not recorded which). All receptors derive from an adult woman who had mild COVID-19 (a few samples of this study predate the infection). The sample titles of this study are shuffled in the database, so cell type and time point are left out; the donor was told from shared clones.

This clonotype came up a few times. The V call is TRBV7-9, the J call TRBJ1-2; D gene uncertain. The CDR3 is made up of 15 amino acids. Germline CDR1 SEHNR, CDR2 FQNEAQ (reference sequence). The V end was cut by 1 base, the J end by 4 bases, with 13 bases between. CDR3 DNA: TGTGCCAGCAGCTTAGGTTCTAAGACGGTCTATGGCTACACCTTC. Its protein is CASSLGSKTVYGYTF.

This clonotype was recorded a few times. The V and J genes are TRBV5-1 and TRBJ1-3; 7 bases align to TRBD1. Germline-derived CDR1 and CDR2 are SGHRS and YFSETQ. The CDR3 has 16 residues. Trimming took 1 base from V and 3 from J; bases not matched to a gene: 7. The CDR3 DNA reads as TGCGCCAGCAGCTTGAAGCAGGGGGTAAATGGAAACACCATATATTTT. As protein: CASSLKQGVNGNTIYF.

This clonotype appeared a few times. The CDR3 region is CSAQRTGELFF. Here the CDR3 DNA reads TGCAGCGCCCAGAGGACCGGGGAGCTGTTTTTT. The rearrangement links TRBV29-1 to TRBJ2-2, with D hard to call. The germline V and J ends were trimmed by 7 bases and 5 bases, with 8 bases remaining between them. The CDR3 has 11 amino acids. CDR1 and CDR2 (germline): SQVTM, ANQGSEA.

This clonotype was seen a few times. The chain combines TRBV5-1 with TRBJ1-2; possible D gene TRBD1, 5 bases. The CDR3 totals 13 residues. V lost 3 bases to trimming and J lost 7 bases, with 13 bases between them. Germline V gives CDR1 SGHRS, CDR2 YFSETQ. The CDR3 nucleotides are TGCGCCAGCAGCTCAGGGACCTATGGTGGCTACACCTTC. It translates to CASSSGTYGGYTF.

V is TRBV12-3 or TRBV12-4 and J is TRBJ2-2; weak D call: TRBD1 (8 bases). This CDR3 spans 15 amino acids. V shed 5 bases and J shed 4 bases, with 14 bases lying between them. CDR3 bases: TGTGCCAGCAGTGCATACAGGGGGGGCACCGGGGAGCTGTTTTTT. Protein sequence: CASSAYRGGTGELFF.

This rearrangement joins TRBV5-6 to TRBJ2-3; 8 nucleotides line up with TRBD2. V gave up 6 bases and J gave up 3 bases; unmatched junction bases: 9. This CDR3 contains 15 residues. Germline values: CDR1 SGHDT, CDR2 YYEEEE. The CDR3 here is CASISAGLGTDTQYF. CDR3 DNA sequence: TGTGCCAGCATCTCAGCGGGACTAGGGACAGATACGCAGTATTTT.

This clonotype was observed a few times. This rearrangement joins TRBV7-8 to TRBJ2-7, with 7 nucleotides matching TRBD2. The CDR3 is 18 amino acids. V was pared by 1 base and J by 0 bases, with 12 bases of the junction left unmatched. From germline, CDR1 is SGHVS and CDR2 FQNEAQ. The chain's CDR3 is CASSLEEASGPSSYEQYF. CDR3 DNA sequence: TGTGCCAGCAGCTTAGAGGAGGCTAGCGGTCCAAGCTCCTACGAGCAGTACTTC.

This clonotype was found a few times. The J gene is TRBJ2-1, the V gene TRBV6-1; TRBD2 aligns across 7 bases. Germline assignment: CDR1 MNHNS and CDR2 SASEGT. This CDR3 contains 18 residues. J was trimmed by 0 bases and V by 5 bases; bases with no gene match: 13. The chain's CDR3 is CASSRGFPSGLSYNEQFF. The CDR3 bases are TGTGCCAGCAGTCGGGGTTTTCCTAGCGGCCTCTCCTACAATGAGCAGTTCTTC.

This clonotype has just a few counts. The chain uses TRBV5-5 and TRBJ1-1; perhaps TRBD1 as D (5 bases). Trimming took off 5 bases at V and 1 base at J, with 9 bases between the two ends. Looked up from germline, CDR1 is SGHKS and CDR2 is YYEKEE (reference sequence). CDR3 length: 13 residues. The chain's CDR3 is CASRSTGNTEAFF. CDR3 DNA: TGTGCCAGCAGGTCCACAGGGAACACTGAAGCTTTCTTT.

This clonotype was counted at least ten times. The rearrangement links TRBV20-1 to TRBJ2-7; 10 nucleotides align to TRBD2. The ends lost 0 bases at V and 6 bases at J; junction bases unmatched: 8. Germline V gene lookup returns CDR1 DFQATT and CDR2 SNEGSKA (reference sequence). The CDR3 loop spans 15 amino acids. The CDR3 sequence is CSARDRLAGAVEQYF. As DNA, the CDR3 is TGCAGTGCTAGAGATCGACTAGCGGGTGCCGTCGAGCAGTACTTC.

J is TRBJ1-2 and V is TRBV3-1, with D possibly being TRBD1 (5 bases). This CDR3 contains 17 residues. Germline CDR1 LGHDT, CDR2 YNNKEL (reference sequence). Trimming removed 3 bases at V and 8 bases at J, with 25 bases between. CDR3 bases: TGTGCCAGCAGCCATCATTTTCTACGGGACGGGTCTTTAGGCTACACCTTC. Protein sequence: CASSHHFLRDGSLGYTF.

This clonotype has at least ten counts. The chain recombines TRBV7-3 with TRBJ1-1; D is ambiguous. In germline, CDR1 is SGHTA, CDR2 FQGTGA. The CDR3 has 13 residues. Trimming took off 0 bases at V and 8 bases at J, with 10 bases between the two ends. CDR3 loop: CASSLTRGTEAFF. In DNA form, the CDR3 reads TGTGCCAGCAGCTTAACGCGGGGAACAGAAGCTTTCTTT. Complete variable domain (other parts from reference TRBV7-3 and TRBJ1-1): GAGVSQTPSNKVTEKGKYVELRCDPISGHTALYWYRQSLGQGPEFLIYFQGTGAADDSGLPNDRFFAVRPEGSVSTLKIQRTERGDSAVYLCASSLTRGTEAFFGQGTRLTVV.

This sequence joins TRBV4-1 and TRBJ2-3; D remains unclear. Germline V gives CDR1 MGHRA, CDR2 YSYEKL. V lost 0 bases, J lost 2 bases, and 12 bases lay in between. The CDR3 spans 16 residues. The CDR3 bases are TGCGCCAGCAGCCAAGAGAAGGGCCGGATCACAGATACGCAGTATTTT. It encodes CASSQEKGRITDTQYF.

The gene calls are TRBV7-9 and TRBJ2-7; tentatively, D is TRBD2 (5 bases). This CDR3 has 15 residues. Germline V CDR1 and CDR2: SEHNR, FQNEAQ (reference sequence). V was shortened by 0 bases and J by 9 bases, with 18 bases between the two germline ends. The CDR3 DNA is TGTGCCAGCAGCTTAGCGAGCGGCCTCCTCAGGTGGCAGTACTTC. Residues: CASSLASGLLRWQYF.

This clonotype has just a few counts. The rearrangement links TRBV5-1 to TRBJ1-2, with D hard to call. From germline, CDR1 is SGHRS and CDR2 YFSETQ. V was shortened by 3 bases and J by 6 bases, with 12 bases between the two germline ends. This CDR3 is built from 13 residues. The CDR3 sequence: CASSSNGVDGYTF. DNA for the CDR3: TGCGCCAGCAGCTCCAATGGGGTGGATGGCTACACCTTC. Based on the CDR3 plus reference TRBV5-1 and TRBJ1-2, the full variable domain is KAGVTQTPRYLIKTRGQQVTLSCSPISGHRSVSWYQQTPGQGLQFLFEYFSETQRNKGNFPGRFSGRQFSNSRSEMNVSTLELGDSALYLCASSSNGVDGYTFGSGTRLTVV.

J is TRBJ1-1 and V is TRBV6-2 or TRBV6-3; 11 nucleotides align to TRBD1. The CDR3 covers 16 residues. Germline CDR1 MNHEY, CDR2 SVGEGT. V lost 4 bases, J lost 2 bases, and 6 bases stayed unmatched. The CDR3 reads CASSSGQGAANTEAFF. The CDR3 DNA is TGTGCCAGCAGTTCCGGACAGGGGGCGGCTAACACTGAAGCTTTCTTT.